Shown below are 15 T cell receptor beta chains from a single sample sequenced in a study of breast tumors, draining lymph nodes, adjacent tissues. TCRdb analysed the multiplex PCR reads with MiXCR anew, one entry per CDR3 protein. The data show approximately 130,000 distinct CDR3 sequences, around 20% seen once. Breast cancer patients provided tissue from their axillary draining lymph nodes. The specimen was axillary lymph node tissue. The receptors shown here come from a female donor with breast cancer. Some clones in this sample may be carry-over from other donors' samples.

In the case of this clonotype: Just one base apart from a much larger clone, this may be a read error. The chain couples TRBV7-2 to TRBJ2-7; no clear D gene. Germline V gene sequence: CDR1 SGHTA, CDR2 FQGNSA. The length of the CDR3 is 12 residues. CDR3 DNA: TGTGTCAGCAGCTTAATTCCCCAAGAGCAGTACTTC. Translated: CVSSLIPQEQYF.

This clonotype occurred a few times. A clone one base away is much larger, so this may be a read error. V and J are TRBV5-6 and TRBJ2-5; perhaps TRBD1 as D (6 bases). Germline V CDR1 and CDR2: SGHDT, YYEEEE. The CDR3 runs to 13 residues. The CDR3 DNA reads as TGTGCCAGCAGCTGGGGACAACAAGAGACCCAGCACTTC. Translation gives CASSWGQQETQHF.

This clonotype has just one count. This rearrangement joins TRBV7-8 to TRBJ1-1; 11 bases align to TRBD1. The CDR3 loop spans 16 amino acids. Germline lookup yields CDR1 SGHVS and CDR2 FQNEAQ. The V and J ends lost 3 bases and 4 bases, in that order; junction bases with no gene match: 7. CDR3 residues: CASSFGQGAQGTEAFF. The CDR3 nucleotides are TGTGCCAGCAGCTTCGGACAGGGGGCTCAAGGCACTGAAGCTTTCTTT.

This clonotype was seen at least ten times. CDR3 loop: CAISGTSGSVTDTQYF. The CDR3 nucleotides are TGTGCCATCAGTGGGACTAGCGGGAGCGTGACAGATACGCAGTATTTT. The chain uses TRBV10-3 and TRBJ2-3; 13 nucleotides line up with TRBD2. V lost 4 bases, J lost 3 bases, and 4 bases stayed unmatched. The germline gives CDR1 ENHRY, CDR2 SYGVKD. CDR3 length equals 16 residues.

Written as DNA, the CDR3 is TGTGCCAGCAGTTACTCGTGGGGGGGCGGCCAAAACATTCAGTACTTC. Amino acid sequence: CASSYSWGGGQNIQYF. The chain joins TRBV6-6 to TRBJ2-4; perhaps TRBD2 as D (7 bases). Germline V CDR1 and CDR2: MNHNY, SVGAGI (reference sequence). CDR3 length: 16 amino acids. V lost 0 bases to trimming and J lost 5 bases, with 14 bases between them.

Points on this clonotype: Possible read error: a much larger clone is one base away. This rearrangement joins TRBV19 to TRBJ1-5, with TRBD1 as a possible D gene (6 bases). The germline gives CDR1 LNHDA, CDR2 SQIVND (reference sequence). The CDR3 spans 14 residues. The CDR3 sequence is CATSEQGPNRPQHF. DNA of the CDR3: TGTGCCACGTCGGAACAGGGCCCCAATCGGCCCCAGCATTTT.

For this clonotype: Since a much larger clone is just one base distant, this may be a read error. V is TRBV12-5 and J is TRBJ2-2, with D possibly being TRBD2 (7 bases). The CDR3 consists of 17 residues. Trimming removed 2 bases from V and 4 bases from J, with 17 bases in between. CDR1 is LGHNT and CDR2 is FRNRAP in the germline V gene. The CDR3 sequence: CASGLRTGGLTTGELFF. The CDR3 region has the DNA TGTGCTAGTGGTTTGAGAACGGGGGGCTTAACCACCGGGGAGCTGTTTTTT.

The rearrangement links TRBV25-1 to TRBJ2-6; tentatively, D is TRBD1 (5 bases). Germline CDR1 MGHDK, CDR2 SYGVNS. V dropped 5 bases and J dropped 0 bases, with 11 bases sitting between them. The CDR3 runs 16 residues. The CDR3 nucleotides read TGTGCCAGCAGTAAAGGGGTCCCCTCTGGGGCCAACGTCCTGACTTTC. Translation: CASSKGVPSGANVLTF.

J is TRBJ1-3 and V is TRBV30; 7 bases match TRBD1. The J segment lost 3 bases and the V segment lost 5 bases, leaving 1 base of the junction unmatched. Germline-derived CDR1 and CDR2 are GTSNPN and SVGIG (reference sequence). This CDR3 contains 12 residues. The CDR3 nucleotides are TGTGCCTGGGGGACAGTTGGAAACACCATATATTTT. Encoded protein: CAWGTVGNTIYF.

Many counts were recorded for this clonotype. The chain carries TRBV10-3 and TRBJ2-5; TRBD1 aligns across 7 bases. The CDR3 is 13 residues long. With V trimmed by 5 bases and J by 2 bases, 2 bases remained unmatched. CDR1 and CDR2 (germline): ENHRY, SYGVKD. In nucleotides, the CDR3 is TGTGCCATCAGTCCGACAGGGCAAGAGACCCAGTACTTC. It codes for CAISPTGQETQYF.

This clonotype was seen repeatedly, ten times or more. The genes are TRBV2 and TRBJ2-7; TRBD2 matches 7 bases. In germline, CDR1 is SNHLY, CDR2 FYNNEI. This CDR3 contains 16 residues. With 6 bases clipped from V and 6 bases from J, the junction kept 17 bases outside the gene matches. The CDR3 coding sequence is TGTGCCAGCAGCTCAAGGGACGGTCCTAGCGGAGCCGAGCAGTACTTC. Protein: CASSSRDGPSGAEQYF.

The table lists this clonotype with many counts. J is TRBJ2-3 and V is TRBV2, with 10 bases lining up with TRBD1. Germline V lookup: CDR1 SNHLY, CDR2 FYNNEI. This CDR3 has 12 residues. After removal of 8 bases from V and 13 bases from J, the junction contained 9 bases not matched to a gene. The CDR3 sequence is CASFYTGQGKYF. The CDR3 DNA reads TGTGCCAGCTTCTATACGGGACAGGGGAAGTATTTT.

At least ten counts were recorded for this clonotype. The chain combines TRBV6-5 with TRBJ2-1; possibly TRBD1 for D (6 bases). With 3 bases removed from V and 5 bases from J, the gap between germline ends came to 8 bases. CDR1 is MNHEY and CDR2 is SVGAGI in the germline V gene. The CDR3 spans 13 residues. This CDR3 is CASSYYRDNEQFF. CDR3 sequence (DNA): TGTGCCAGCAGTTATTACAGGGACAATGAGCAGTTCTTC.

This clonotype was counted many times. The V and J genes are TRBV6-1 and TRBJ2-7, with D possibly being TRBD1 (5 bases). The V gene lost 7 bases and the J gene lost 0 bases, with 13 bases spanning the gap. The CDR3 loop spans 14 amino acids. Looked up from germline, CDR1 is MNHNS and CDR2 is SASEGT. The CDR3 spells CASIIGHSSYEQYF. The CDR3 DNA sequence: TGTGCCAGCATTATCGGACACTCCTCCTACGAGCAGTACTTC.

As to this clonotype: This could be a read error, since a much larger clone is one nucleotide away. The chain links TRBV5-6 to TRBJ1-2; D gene ambiguous. This CDR3 spans 14 amino acids. Trimming shortened V by 4 bases and J by 2 bases, and 12 bases separated the two germline ends. Germline V lookup: CDR1 SGHDT, CDR2 YYEEEE. This CDR3 is CASSRTGRNYGYTF. The CDR3 nucleotides are TGTGCCAGCAGCCGGACCGGGAGAAACTATGGCTACACCTTC.